This TCR beta chain was documented in a study of cytomegalovirus exposure and HLA in healthy donors. Study findings and constraints: A later analysis linked a missense DCLRE1C variant to TCR beta V- and J-gene trimming.

Of note for this clone: The antigen is undetermined.

Primers included in the PCR were 60 Vbeta and 13 Jbeta primers. Assay: immunoSEQ multiplex PCR; the TCRdb copy retains only in-frame clones and omits some. The profile shows about 160,000 clones, more than 60% of them singletons. The V end lost 3 bases, the J end lost 2 bases, and 10 bases lay between the germline ends. Germline CDR1 is SQVTM and CDR2 is ANQGSEA. This CDR3 has 13 residues. This TCR derives from a woman aged 25 to 45 in good health and CMV-seronegative. The rearrangement joins TRBV29-1 to TRBJ1-2; D unresolved. The sample was PBMCs. The DNA for the CDR3 is TGCAGCGTTGAGTCAGTGACAAACTATGGCTACACCTTC. It codes for CSVESVTNYGYTF.